Detailed here is one T cell receptor (beta chain). This CDR3 contains 15 residues. The ends were cut back, 5 bases at V and 6 bases at J, with 19 bases in the middle. Germline V gene lookup returns CDR1 SGHAT and CDR2 FQDESV (reference sequence). After autologous stem cell transplantation all patients relapsed, and prior brentuximab vedotin exposure differed between cohorts. This sample stems from a study of PD-1 blockade in classical Hodgkin lymphoma. Generated by immunoSEQ multiplex PCR, the TCRdb table keeps only in-frame clones and is missing some. The sample carries some 96,000 clones, roughly 76% recorded once.

The material was peripheral blood mononuclear cells (PBMCs), obtained before the second cycle of nivolumab. This chain connects TRBV11-1 to TRBJ1-1; D possibly corresponds to TRBD1 (5 bases). This sequence originates from a human donor with classical Hodgkin lymphoma. CDR3 in amino acids: CASSPKTAQIPEAFF. In DNA form, the CDR3 reads TGTGCCAGCAGCCCCAAGACAGCGCAAATACCTGAAGCTTTCTTT. Variable domain in full (rest from reference TRBV11-1 and TRBJ1-1): EAEVAQSPRYKITEKSQAVAFWCDPISGHATLYWYRQILGQGPELLVQFQDESVVDDSQLPKDRFSAERLKGVDSTLKIQPAELGDSAMYLCASSPKTAQIPEAFFGQGTRLTVV.